The 28 T cell receptor beta chains presented below share a single source sample, sequenced in a study of identifying expanded T cells in peripheral blood. This table comes from immunoSEQ multiplex PCR, and its TCRdb copy is limited to in-frame clones, with some not included. The top ten clones hold about 20% of a sample with fewer than 80,000 clones, under 85% of them seen once. Sequenced material: blood. All receptors come from a person between 18 and 75 years old in good health.

Details on this clone: The sample has other DNA sequences that encode this CDR3 too. J is TRBJ1-2 and V is TRBV27, with D unclear. The V gene's germline CDR1 is MNHEY and CDR2 SMNVEV (reference sequence). Trimming left V 2 bases short and J 2 bases short, with 6 bases between. This CDR3 has 13 residues. The chain's CDR3 is CASSLRGNYGYTF. The CDR3 nucleotides are TGTGCCAGCAGTTTACGAGGAAACTATGGCTACACCTTC.

V and J are TRBV18 and TRBJ1-1, with 7 bases fitting TRBD1. Germline V gives CDR1 KGHSH, CDR2 LQKENI. The CDR3 is 14 amino acids. Germline trimming cut 2 bases from V and 9 bases from J; bases unmatched to any gene: 9. As DNA, the CDR3 is TGTGCCAGCTCACCAGGACAGGAGTACACAAAAGCTTTCTTT. Its translation is CASSPGQEYTKAFF.

The chain links TRBV27 to TRBJ2-4, with a weak D call TRBD1 (6 bases). Germline lookup yields CDR1 MNHEY and CDR2 SMNVEV (reference sequence). The CDR3 has 14 amino acids. Trimming shortened V by 2 bases and J by 8 bases, and 13 bases separated the two germline ends. The CDR3 DNA reads TGTGCCAGCAGTTTAGACAGGATGGGGGACATTCAGTACTTC. Translating it yields CASSLDRMGDIQYF.

V gene TRBV27 combines with J gene TRBJ1-2, with D perhaps TRBD1 (6 bases). The CDR3 covers 15 residues. With 4 bases removed from V and 7 bases from J, the gap between germline ends came to 19 bases. CDR1 and CDR2 (germline): MNHEY, SMNVEV (reference sequence). CDR3 in DNA: TGTGCCAGCAGTTCGTGGGACACCGCTGGTGGTGGCTACACCTTC. It yields the protein CASSSWDTAGGGYTF.

The chain has TRBV5-5 and TRBJ1-3; D not certain. The CDR3 is 17 amino acids. CDR1 SGHKS and CDR2 YYEKEE come from the germline V gene (reference sequence). V shed 1 base and J shed 1 base, with 15 bases lying between them. CDR3 in amino acids: CASSLSDGRYSGNTIYF. The CDR3 DNA reads as TGTGCCAGCAGCTTGTCGGACGGCCGTTATTCTGGAAACACCATATATTTT.

The V gene is TRBV5-5, the J gene TRBJ2-7; TRBD1 aligns across 7 bases. The CDR3 spans 16 residues. J was trimmed by 5 bases and V by 4 bases; bases with no gene match: 15. CDR1 SGHKS and CDR2 YYEKEE come from the germline V gene (reference sequence). The CDR3 nucleotides are TGTGCCAGCAGCGGAACCGAGACAGGGTTCTACGACGAGCAGTACTTC. The encoded protein is CASSGTETGFYDEQYF. Full variable domain (rest looked up from reference TRBV5-5 and TRBJ2-7): DAGVTQSPTHLIKTRGQQVTLRCSPISGHKSVSWYQQVLGQGPQFIFQYYEKEERGRGNFPDRFSARQFPNYSSELNVNALLLGDSALYLCASSGTETGFYDEQYFGPGTRLTVT.

V usage is TRBV7-8 and J usage is TRBJ2-5; TRBD2 agrees at 11 bases. V lost 5 bases, J lost 5 bases, and 13 bases stayed unmatched. CDR3 length: 17 residues. The germline V gene has CDR1 SGHVS and CDR2 FQNEAQ. CDR3 DNA: TGTGCCAGCAGCCTACTAGCGGGGGCGCGGGGGGCTGAGACCCAGTACTTC. Translated, it gives CASSLLAGARGAETQYF.

The rearrangement links TRBV7-2 to TRBJ1-2; 7 bases agree with TRBD1. CDR1 and CDR2 from the germline V gene are SGHTA and FQGNSA. The V gene end was trimmed by 5 bases and the J gene end by 4 bases; junction bases not matched to a gene: 4. There are 13 residues in the CDR3. Here the CDR3 reads CASSVQGIYGYTF. The CDR3 DNA sequence: TGTGCCAGCAGCGTACAGGGGATCTATGGCTACACCTTC.

The J gene is TRBJ2-5, the V gene TRBV5-1; D might be TRBD2 (6 bases). The CDR3 covers 15 residues. Trimming left V 5 bases short and J 1 base short, with 15 bases between. Germline loops: CDR1 SGHRS, CDR2 YFSETQ. This chain's CDR3 is CASRERRDLQETQYF. CDR3 DNA: TGCGCCAGCAGAGAACGGCGGGACCTCCAAGAGACCCAGTACTTC.

The chain carries TRBV4-2 and TRBJ1-1, with TRBD1 identical over 9 bases. The CDR3 totals 15 residues. Germline V CDR1 and CDR2: LGHNA, YNFKEQ. The junction had 4 bases not matched to a gene; V was cut back by 4 bases and J by 1 base. The DNA for the CDR3 is TGTGCCAGCAGCCCACGGACAGGGGCGAACACTGAAGCTTTCTTT. Translated: CASSPRTGANTEAFF.

V is TRBV6-1 and J is TRBJ2-1; tentative D call: TRBD2 (6 bases). The germline CDR1 and CDR2 sequences are MNHNS and SASEGT. The CDR3 spans 19 residues. Trimming removed 0 bases at V and 3 bases at J, with 21 bases between. CDR3 loop: CASSEAAGLGLSGYNEQFF. In DNA, the CDR3 is TGTGCCAGCAGTGAAGCCGCGGGGTTGGGGCTTTCGGGCTACAATGAGCAGTTCTTC.

This sequence joins TRBV5-4 and TRBJ2-5; the match to TRBD2 covers 14 bases. V trimming: 4 bases; J trimming: 5 bases; junction bases outside the gene matches: 7. Germline CDR1 reads SGHNT; CDR2 reads YYREEE (reference sequence). CDR3 size: 16 residues. The CDR3 sequence is CASSPRTSGGRETQYF. DNA for the CDR3: TGTGCCAGCAGCCCTCGGACTAGCGGGGGGCGGGAGACCCAGTACTTC.

The chain couples TRBV5-6 to TRBJ1-4, with 8 bases identical to TRBD1. Germline V gives CDR1 SGHDT, CDR2 YYEEEE. There are 16 residues in the CDR3. Unmatched junction bases numbered 17, after V lost 4 bases and J lost 12 bases. CDR3: CASSARTTGGMRELFF. CDR3 DNA: TGTGCCAGCAGCGCTCGGACAACAGGGGGGATGAGGGAACTGTTTTTT. The full variable domain, in which reference TRBV5-6 and TRBJ1-4 provide the parts outside the CDR3, is DAGVTQSPTHLIKTRGQQVTLRCSPKSGHDTVSWYQQALGQGPQFIFQYYEEEERQRGNFPDRFSGHQFPNYSSELNVNALLLGDSALYLCASSARTTGGMRELFFGSGTQLSVL.

The chain uses TRBV9 and TRBJ2-2; the match to TRBD2 covers 10 bases. J was trimmed by 2 bases and V by 1 base; bases with no gene match: 17. Germline CDR1 reads SGDLS; CDR2 reads YYNGEE. The CDR3 extends over 21 amino acids. In DNA form, the CDR3 reads TGTGCCAGCAGCGTACGCCCCTTAAGCGTAGCGGGAGGTTTTAACACCGGGGAGCTGTTTTTT. Translation: CASSVRPLSVAGGFNTGELFF.

The chain combines TRBV29-1 with TRBJ2-1; no clear D gene. The CDR3 spans 15 residues. The V gene lost 4 bases and the J gene lost 1 base, with 14 bases spanning the gap. Per germline, CDR1 SQVTM and CDR2 ANQGSEA. In nucleotides, the CDR3 is TGCAGCGTTGGTGGAGTCACACAATCCTACAATGAGCAGTTCTTC. Protein sequence: CSVGGVTQSYNEQFF.

This rearrangement joins TRBV9 to TRBJ2-2; TRBD2 aligns across 9 bases. This CDR3 is 15 amino acids long. V was clipped by 0 bases and J by 7 bases; unmatched bases: 4. The germline gives CDR1 SGDLS, CDR2 YYNGEE. The CDR3 spells CASSVAAGGVGELFF. As DNA, the CDR3 is TGTGCCAGCAGCGTAGCAGCGGGAGGTGTCGGGGAGCTGTTTTTT.

The genes are TRBV5-1 and TRBJ2-3; perhaps TRBD2 as D (7 bases). Per germline, CDR1 SGHRS and CDR2 YFSETQ. V was trimmed by 1 base and J by 4 bases, leaving 10 bases between them. The CDR3 is made up of 14 amino acids. The CDR3 DNA reads as TGCGCCAGCAGCTTGTGGGGGGGCCCAGATACGCAGTATTTT. It codes for CASSLWGGPDTQYF.

The genes are TRBV9 and TRBJ1-1; a weak D match, TRBD1 (6 bases). Germline lookup yields CDR1 SGDLS and CDR2 YYNGEE. Trimming shortened V by 5 bases and J by 5 bases, and 19 bases separated the two germline ends. The CDR3 runs to 15 residues. The CDR3 bases are TGTGCCAGCAGGGACCACAGGGTAGGAAAAACTGAAGCTTTCTTT. Translating gives CASRDHRVGKTEAFF.

This clone showed up just once. The V and J genes are TRBV11-3 and TRBJ2-5; D unclear. CDR1 is SGHNT and CDR2 is YENEEA in the germline V gene. The V and J ends lost 3 bases and 5 bases respectively, with 10 bases between them. The CDR3 is 13 amino acids. Here the CDR3 reads CASSLTVAETQYF. The DNA of the CDR3 is TGTGCCAGCAGCTTGACCGTTGCGGAGACCCAGTACTTC.

The chain couples TRBV5-1 to TRBJ2-1, with 14 bases fitting TRBD2. The CDR3 sequence is 16 residues long. The V and J ends lost 4 bases and 6 bases, in that order; junction bases with no gene match: 6. Germline V gene data show CDR1 as SGHRS and CDR2 as YFSETQ. CDR3 sequence: CASSGGTSGGPNEQFF. For the CDR3, the DNA is TGCGCCAGCAGCGGGGGGACTAGCGGGGGCCCCAATGAGCAGTTCTTC.

V is TRBV7-9 and J is TRBJ2-1; D is ambiguous. Germline assignment: CDR1 SEHNR and CDR2 FQNEAQ (reference sequence). Trimming cost V 3 bases and J 0 bases, with 6 bases left between them. The CDR3 covers 14 residues. The CDR3 protein is CASSFPGSYNEQFF. The CDR3 DNA is TGTGCCAGCAGCTTTCCTGGCTCCTACAATGAGCAGTTCTTC.

Comments on this clone: Other DNA sequences of this sample code for an identical CDR3. The rearrangement uses TRBV5-1 and TRBJ2-7; D not certain. CDR1 SGHRS and CDR2 YFSETQ come from the germline V gene. The CDR3 contains 14 residues. Trimming removed 2 bases at V and 0 bases at J, with 9 bases between. DNA for the CDR3: TGCGCCAGCAGCTTAGTTCCGAGCTCCTACGAGCAGTACTTC. It codes for CASSLVPSSYEQYF.

This sequence joins TRBV19 and TRBJ2-7; D gene unclear. CDR3 length: 14 residues. The germline V gene encodes CDR1 LNHDA and CDR2 SQIVND (reference sequence). Trimming removed 0 bases at V and 2 bases at J, with 8 bases between. The CDR3: CASSIEDGPYEQYF. The DNA of the CDR3 is TGTGCCAGTAGTATAGAGGACGGGCCCTACGAGCAGTACTTC.

CDR3 sequence (DNA): TGTGCCAGCAGCTTCCTGGGTGATCAGCGGCCCCAGCATTTT. Translation: CASSFLGDQRPQHF. This chain uses TRBV5-6 with TRBJ1-5, with D unresolved. Per germline, CDR1 SGHDT and CDR2 YYEEEE. The CDR3 runs to 14 residues. Deletions cut 2 bases from V and 9 bases from J, with 15 bases between.

The J gene is TRBJ2-5, the V gene TRBV6-5; D uncertain. The ends were cut back, 6 bases at V and 3 bases at J, with 11 bases in the middle. The V gene's germline CDR1 is MNHEY and CDR2 SVGAGI. This CDR3 is built from 13 residues. As DNA, the CDR3 is TGTGCCAGCAGCCAGACGGTAAAAGAGACCCAGTACTTC. As protein: CASSQTVKETQYF.

The chain couples TRBV5-6 to TRBJ2-7, with 8 bases that match TRBD2. Germline CDR1 reads SGHDT; CDR2 reads YYEEEE. The CDR3 runs 13 residues. Germline trimming cut 4 bases from V and 6 bases from J; bases unmatched to any gene: 6. CDR3 sequence (DNA): TGTGCCAGCAGCCCGGGACTAGTGGGCGAGCAGTACTTC. Protein sequence: CASSPGLVGEQYF.

V usage is TRBV5-4 and J usage is TRBJ2-5; D is possibly TRBD1 (6 bases). Per the germline V gene, CDR1 is SGHNT and CDR2 is YYREEE (reference sequence). The V end was cut by 5 bases, the J end by 1 base, with 9 bases between. The length of the CDR3 is 13 residues. CDR3 residues: CASRKDSQETQYF. CDR3 nucleotide sequence: TGTGCCAGCAGGAAGGACAGCCAAGAGACCCAGTACTTC.

CDR3 nucleotides: TGTGCCAGCAGTGGGGCACGAGGAAACACCATATATTTT. Translated, it gives CASSGARGNTIYF. J is TRBJ1-3 and V is TRBV2, with D unclear. Trimming took 4 bases from V and 4 from J, leaving 8 bases between them. This CDR3 is built from 13 residues. Germline-derived CDR1 and CDR2 are SNHLY and FYNNEI.